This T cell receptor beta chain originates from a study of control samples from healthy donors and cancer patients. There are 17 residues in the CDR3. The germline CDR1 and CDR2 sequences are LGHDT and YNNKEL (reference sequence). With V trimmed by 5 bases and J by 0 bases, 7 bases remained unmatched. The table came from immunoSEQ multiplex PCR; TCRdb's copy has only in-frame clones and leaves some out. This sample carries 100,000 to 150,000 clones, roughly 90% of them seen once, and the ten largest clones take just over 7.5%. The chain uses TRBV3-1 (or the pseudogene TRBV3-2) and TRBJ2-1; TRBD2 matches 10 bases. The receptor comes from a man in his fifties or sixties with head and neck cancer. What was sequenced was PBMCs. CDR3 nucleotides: TGTGCCAGCAGCGGACTAGCGGTTAGTAGCTCCTACAATGAGCAGTTCTTC. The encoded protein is CASSGLAVSSSYNEQFF.